This entry lists 5 T cell receptor beta chains sequenced from one sample in a study of cytomegalovirus exposure and HLA in healthy donors. PCR involved 60 Vbeta and 13 Jbeta primers. Profiling relied on immunoSEQ multiplex PCR, and the TCRdb table lists in-frame clones only, not all of them. The sample yields about 57,000 clones, over 60% seen once. Sequences were obtained from PBMCs. The source of these receptors is a man aged 25-45 years in good health and CMV-seropositive.

The chain carries TRBV27 and TRBJ1-1; TRBD1 matches at 8 bases. Germline CDR1 reads MNHEY; CDR2 reads SMNVEV (reference sequence). The CDR3 has 14 amino acids. J was trimmed by 2 bases and V by 2 bases; bases with no gene match: 1. CDR3 sequence (DNA): TGTGCCAGCAGTTTAGCAGGGGGCAACACTGAAGCTTTCTTT. Residues: CASSLAGGNTEAFF.

The chain combines TRBV27 with TRBJ2-2; 10 nucleotides agree with TRBD1. After removal of 1 base from V and 4 bases from J, the junction contained 0 bases not matched to a gene. Looked up from germline, CDR1 is MNHEY and CDR2 is SMNVEV (reference sequence). The CDR3 loop spans 15 amino acids. The CDR3 sequence is CASSLWTGGTGELFF. CDR3 DNA sequence: TGTGCCAGCAGTTTATGGACAGGGGGCACCGGGGAGCTGTTTTTT.

This chain connects TRBV6-1 to TRBJ1-2; D gene ambiguous. Looked up from germline, CDR1 is MNHNS and CDR2 is SASEGT. The CDR3 consists of 14 residues. Between the trimmed V and J ends, which lost 6 bases and 10 bases, there was a span of 21 bases. The CDR3 bases are TGTGCCAGCAGCTCAACGAGAGGCGCTTCGCACTACACCTTC. Translated: CASSSTRGASHYTF.

The V and J genes are TRBV4-2 and TRBJ2-1; D is perhaps TRBD2 (6 bases). V shed 1 base and J shed 7 bases, with 8 bases lying between them. CDR1 LGHNA and CDR2 YNFKEQ come from the germline V gene. The CDR3 contains 13 residues. CDR3 in DNA: TGTGCCAGCAGCCAAGCCCGGGAGAATGAGCAGTTCTTC. Translating gives CASSQARENEQFF.

This chain connects TRBV18 to TRBJ2-3, with TRBD2 matching 8 bases. The junction had 1 base not matched to a gene; V was cut back by 2 bases and J by 0 bases. Germline V gene sequence: CDR1 KGHSH, CDR2 LQKENI. CDR3 size: 15 residues. The DNA for the CDR3 is TGTGCCAGCTCACCAATAGCGGGGAGCACAGATACGCAGTATTTT. It codes for CASSPIAGSTDTQYF.